This TCR beta chain came from a study of cytomegalovirus exposure and HLA in healthy donors. The study's findings and limits: The dataset shows that most TCR sequences were rare, while some public TCRs occurred in many donors.

This clone was found once. Its antigen is not identified. Donors were ostensibly healthy at sampling, although undocumented immune exposures were probable. Germline V gene sequence: CDR1 SGHTA, CDR2 FQGNSA. CDR3 length: 15 amino acids. Trimming removed 1 base from V and 7 bases from J; junction bases left unmatched: 9. PCR involved 60 Vbeta and 13 Jbeta primers. Data came from immunoSEQ multiplex PCR; TCRdb stores just in-frame clones and leaves some out. The profile shows 95,000 to 150,000 clones, 75% to 85% of them singletons. The chain couples TRBV7-2 to TRBJ2-5; 7 nucleotides line up with TRBD2. The sample consisted of PBMCs. The clonotype was recovered from a female donor in good health and CMV-seropositive. CDR3 loop: CASSLGGWREGTQYF. The CDR3 region has the DNA TGTGCCAGCAGCTTAGGGGGGTGGAGGGAGGGGACCCAGTACTTC.